The 26 T cell receptor beta chains presented below share a single source sample, sequenced in a study of vaccination and CD4 T cells after COVID-19. These receptors have no identified antigens. The treatment is: roughly ten-day PBMC culture with coronavirus spike peptide pools or control peptides (ViraFEST assay). Once obtained from cultured CD4+ T cells, the DNA was sequenced using the Oncomine TCR Beta short-read assay. MiXCR was run by TCRdb on the PCR reads, yielding one entry per CDR3 protein. The profile shows under 15,000 distinct CDR3 sequences, around 30% of them singletons. The sample consisted of cultured CD4+ T cells from blood. Every receptor here comes from a human donor with COVID-19.

The chain employs TRBV7-9 and TRBJ2-2; TRBD2 is a possible D gene (5 bases). Deletions cut 0 bases from V and 6 bases from J, with 11 bases between. The CDR3 sequence is 15 residues long. Germline V lookup: CDR1 SEHNR, CDR2 FQNEAQ (reference sequence). The CDR3 sequence: CASSLARRVAGELFF. The CDR3 DNA sequence: TGTGCCAGCAGCTTAGCGAGGCGGGTGGCCGGGGAGCTGTTTTTT.

The rearrangement uses TRBV20-1 and TRBJ2-2; perhaps D is TRBD1 or TRBD2 (5 bases each). Trimming took 6 bases from V and 10 from J, leaving 27 bases between them. Germline V gene lookup returns CDR1 DFQATT and CDR2 SNEGSKA (reference sequence). The CDR3 length is 16 residues. The DNA of the CDR3 is TGCAGTGCCCGAGCTCCGGGACCCCATAAAGACGAGGAGCTGTTTTTT. It translates to CSARAPGPHKDEELFF.

This clonotype was seen only a few times. The chain has TRBV2 and TRBJ1-5; no definite D call. The V end was cut by 3 bases, the J end by 1 base, with 4 bases between. This CDR3 is built from 13 residues. CDR1 is SNHLY and CDR2 is FYNNEI in the germline V gene. The CDR3 is CASSDRSNQPQHF. The CDR3, as DNA: TGTGCCAGCAGTGACAGAAGCAATCAGCCCCAGCATTTT. Full variable domain (remainder filled in from reference TRBV2 and TRBJ1-5): EPEVTQTPSHQVTQMGQEVILRCVPISNHLYFYWYRQILGQKVEFLVSFYNNEISEKSEIFDDQFSVERPDGSNFTLKIRSTKLEDSAMYFCASSDRSNQPQHFGDGTRLSIL.

V and J are TRBV25-1 and TRBJ2-6; 9 bases match TRBD1. The junction had 13 bases not matched to a gene; V was cut back by 6 bases and J by 7 bases. The CDR3 has 17 residues. Germline V gene lookup returns CDR1 MGHDK and CDR2 SYGVNS. The CDR3 coding sequence is TGTGCCAGCAGCGATTCCGGGACAGGGTCTTTCGCCAACGTCCTGACTTTC. Its protein is CASSDSGTGSFANVLTF.

The V call is TRBV6-1, the J call TRBJ2-5; perhaps TRBD2 as D (6 bases). The CDR3 is 14 amino acids. The V end lost 7 bases, the J end lost 1 base, and 13 bases lay between the germline ends. In germline, CDR1 is MNHNS, CDR2 SASEGT. The CDR3 region is CASTDGGLQETQYF. The CDR3 DNA reads TGTGCCAGCACCGATGGGGGACTCCAAGAGACCCAGTACTTC.

The V call is TRBV6-5, the J call TRBJ2-1; D is ambiguous. Germline V lookup: CDR1 MNHEY, CDR2 SVGAGI. The V gene lost 4 bases and the J gene lost 9 bases, with 16 bases spanning the gap. The CDR3 consists of 14 residues. The CDR3 DNA sequence: TGTGCCAGCAGTTCTCCCCAAGGAGAGACTGAGCAGTTCTTC. Protein: CASSSPQGETEQFF.

This clonotype was seen a few times. The CDR3 loop reads CASSSFGGPGTDTQYF. The CDR3 region has the DNA TGTGCCAGCAGCTCTTTCGGGGGCCCAGGCACAGATACGCAGTATTTT. The J gene is TRBJ2-3, the V gene TRBV11-3; D may match TRBD1 or TRBD2 (6 bases each). Trimming took off 4 bases at V and 1 base at J, with 15 bases between the two ends. The CDR3 has 16 residues. The germline V gene has CDR1 SGHNT and CDR2 YENEEA.

The genes are TRBV5-6 and TRBJ1-2, with 7 bases matching TRBD1. CDR3 length equals 15 residues. J was trimmed by 6 bases and V by 5 bases; bases with no gene match: 13. Germline V lookup: CDR1 SGHDT, CDR2 YYEEEE. The CDR3 loop is CASRDRTVKSHGYTF. In DNA form, the CDR3 reads TGTGCCAGCAGGGACAGGACAGTTAAAAGTCATGGCTACACCTTC.

There are a few counts of this clonotype. V gene TRBV28 combines with J gene TRBJ1-1; 7 bases are shared with TRBD1. The CDR3 has 13 residues. Germline CDR1 MDHEN, CDR2 SYDVKM. The V segment lost 2 bases and the J segment 7 bases; nucleotides outside the gene matches: 4. The CDR3 nucleotides read TGTGCCAGCAGTTTAATTCAGGGGGGTGAAGCTTTCTTT. Translation gives CASSLIQGGEAFF. Full variable domain (remainder filled in from reference TRBV28 and TRBJ1-1): DVKVTQSSRYLVKRTGEKVFLECVQDMDHENMFWYRQDPGLGLRLIYFSYDVKMKEKGDIPEGYSVSREKKERFSLILESASTNQTSMYLCASSLIQGGEAFFGQGTRLTVV.

This clonotype was observed a few times. The V gene is TRBV9, the J gene TRBJ2-2; perhaps TRBD1 as D (7 bases). Germline V gene data show CDR1 as SGDLS and CDR2 as YYNGEE. The ends were cut back, 4 bases at V and 6 bases at J, with 19 bases in the middle. The CDR3 sequence is 16 residues long. The CDR3 region is CASSPLGGGSPGELFF. DNA for the CDR3: TGTGCCAGCAGCCCCCTCGGAGGGGGCAGCCCCGGGGAGCTGTTTTTT.

The J gene is TRBJ1-2, the V gene TRBV9; TRBD1 agrees at 8 bases. Germline V gives CDR1 SGDLS, CDR2 YYNGEE. After removal of 3 bases from V and 7 bases from J, the junction contained 11 bases not matched to a gene. The CDR3 spans 15 residues. This CDR3 reads CASSEIQGARSGYTF. CDR3 DNA: TGTGCCAGCAGCGAAATTCAGGGGGCGCGGTCTGGCTACACCTTC.

The CDR3 loop is CAIRRDRGRGKTQYF. CDR3 bases: TGTGCCATCAGAAGGGACAGGGGGCGCGGGAAGACCCAGTACTTC. The V and J genes are TRBV10-3 and TRBJ2-5; 12 bases align to TRBD1. The germline V gene has CDR1 ENHRY and CDR2 SYGVKD. The length of the CDR3 is 15 residues. With V trimmed by 6 bases and J by 6 bases, 8 bases remained unmatched.

Points on this clonotype: At one end the junction does not follow the germline gene, possibly because of a read error. V and J are TRBV20-1 and TRBJ2-1, with 13 bases fitting TRBD2. Germline V gene sequence: CDR1 DFQATT, CDR2 SNEGSKA (reference sequence). The CDR3 has 15 residues. The CDR3 DNA sequence: TGCAGCGCTACCCTAATGACTAGCGGGGGGAATGAGCAGTTCTTC. It is translated as CSATLMTSGGNEQFF.

This chain links TRBV28 with TRBJ1-1, with D unresolved. Germline lookup yields CDR1 MDHEN and CDR2 SYDVKM. Trimming cost V 4 bases and J 3 bases, with 12 bases left between them. The CDR3 length is 14 residues. The chain's CDR3 is CASSSPGEYTEAFF. The CDR3, as DNA: TGTGCCAGCAGTTCCCCCGGTGAATACACTGAAGCTTTCTTT.

V usage is TRBV28 and J usage is TRBJ2-7, with TRBD1 identical over 11 bases. The CDR3 sequence is 14 residues long. Germline V gene sequence: CDR1 MDHEN, CDR2 SYDVKM. The trim removed 5 bases at V and 3 bases at J, leaving 3 bases unmatched. Here the CDR3 reads CASSRTGGIYEQYF. The CDR3 region has the DNA TGTGCCAGCAGTCGGACAGGGGGCATCTACGAGCAGTACTTC.

The CDR3 spells CASSAQMAGAANTGELFF. In nucleotides, the CDR3 is TGCGCCAGCAGCGCCCAAATGGCGGGGGCAGCGAACACCGGGGAGCTGTTTTTT. The J gene is TRBJ2-2, the V gene TRBV4-1; maybe TRBD2 (7 bases). V was pared by 5 bases and J by 0 bases, with 19 bases between. The CDR3 sequence is 18 residues long. Germline loops: CDR1 MGHRA, CDR2 YSYEKL.

This clonotype was counted between two and nine times. The genes are TRBV11-2 and TRBJ2-5; no firm D call. Germline V CDR1 and CDR2: SGHAT, FQNNGV. With 2 bases removed from V and 3 bases from J, the gap between germline ends came to 1 base. This CDR3 comprises 11 residues. DNA for the CDR3: TGTGCCAGCAGCTTAAAAGAGACCCAGTACTTC. Encoded protein: CASSLKETQYF.

This clonotype has more than one count but fewer than ten. J is TRBJ2-2 and V is TRBV7-8; D is ambiguous. Germline CDR1 and CDR2: SGHVS and FQNEAQ. The CDR3 has 14 residues. V was clipped by 3 bases and J by 5 bases, with 10 bases between them. In nucleotides, the CDR3 is TGTGCCAGCAGCTTGTGGTCTGGGACCGGGGAGCTGTTTTTT. Its protein is CASSLWSGTGELFF.

The rearrangement links TRBV19 to TRBJ1-2, with TRBD1 identical over 11 bases. Looked up from germline, CDR1 is LNHDA and CDR2 is SQIVND (reference sequence). J lost 0 bases, V lost 1 base, and 19 bases had no gene match. There are 22 residues in the CDR3. The CDR3 DNA sequence: TGTGCCAGTAGTATAGTCCCTTCCGCGTCCGGGACAGGGGGTGCAGCTAACTATGGCTACACCTTC. This sequence encodes CASSIVPSASGTGGAANYGYTF.

The chain employs TRBV7-6 and TRBJ2-1; D is undetermined. Per the germline V gene, CDR1 is SGHVS and CDR2 is FNYEAQ. The CDR3 loop spans 13 amino acids. Trimming cost V 5 bases and J 0 bases, with 5 bases left between them. CDR3 sequence reads: CASSAYSYNEQFF. In DNA form, the CDR3 reads TGTGCCAGCAGCGCCTACTCCTACAATGAGCAGTTCTTC.

The chain combines TRBV5-4 with TRBJ2-1; the D is unclear. Trimming stripped 3 bases from V and 0 bases from J, with 10 bases between. CDR1 is SGHNT, CDR2 YYREEE, per germline (reference sequence). The CDR3 has 15 amino acids. The CDR3 region is CASSYDPSSYNEQFF. The CDR3 DNA reads as TGTGCCAGCAGCTATGACCCGAGCTCCTACAATGAGCAGTTCTTC.

This clonotype showed up just once. The chain is built from TRBV12-3 or TRBV12-4 and TRBJ1-3; D not certain. Trimming left V 2 bases short and J 6 bases short, with 14 bases between. CDR3 length equals 15 residues. CDR3 residues: CASSLTQAYLNTIYF. In DNA, the CDR3 is TGTGCCAGCAGTTTAACCCAGGCATACTTAAACACCATATATTTT.

This clonotype was counted a few times. V gene TRBV21-1 combines with J gene TRBJ2-3. TRBV21-1 is tagged as a pseudogene. The CDR3 is made up of 18 amino acids. CDR3 protein: CASSKGTAPSFVADTQYF. In DNA form, the CDR3 reads TGTGCCAGCAGCAAAGGAACGGCACCGTCCTTTGTTGCAGATACGCAGTATTTT.

The J gene is TRBJ2-2, the V gene TRBV24-1; TRBD2 agrees at 9 bases. Germline V CDR1 and CDR2: KGHDR, SFDVKD. V shed 4 bases and J 6 bases; nucleotides not matched to a gene: 5. There are 15 residues in the CDR3. The CDR3 sequence is CATSELSGGAGELFF. For the CDR3, the DNA is TGTGCCACCAGTGAACTTAGCGGGGGCGCCGGGGAGCTGTTTTTT.

The chain has TRBV15 and TRBJ2-5; 8 bases fit TRBD2. Trimming at V came to 1 base and at J to 2 bases, leaving 6 bases not matched to a gene. This CDR3 has 16 residues. The germline V gene has CDR1 LNHNV and CDR2 YYDKDF (reference sequence). The CDR3 DNA is TGTGCCACCAGCAGAGCGGGGCGGGGGGCACAAGAGACCCAGTACTTC. This sequence encodes CATSRAGRGAQETQYF.

This clonotype was seen a few times. V gene TRBV20-1 combines with J gene TRBJ2-3; weak D call: TRBD2 (6 bases). Germline V gene sequence: CDR1 DFQATT, CDR2 SNEGSKA (reference sequence). This CDR3 is built from 14 residues. The V end was cut by 2 bases, the J end by 0 bases, with 9 bases between. CDR3 sequence reads: CSARRRGSTDTQYF. DNA for the CDR3: TGCAGTGCTAGACGGCGGGGAAGCACAGATACGCAGTATTTT.